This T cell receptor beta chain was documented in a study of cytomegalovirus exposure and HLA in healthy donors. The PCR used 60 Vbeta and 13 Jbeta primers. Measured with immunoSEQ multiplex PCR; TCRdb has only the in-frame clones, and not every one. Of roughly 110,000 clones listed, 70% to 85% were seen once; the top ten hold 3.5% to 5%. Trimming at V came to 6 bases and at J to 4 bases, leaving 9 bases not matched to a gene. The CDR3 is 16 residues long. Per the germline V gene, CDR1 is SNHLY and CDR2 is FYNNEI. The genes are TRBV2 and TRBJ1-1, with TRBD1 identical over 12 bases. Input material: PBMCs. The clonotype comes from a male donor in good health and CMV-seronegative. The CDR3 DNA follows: TGTGCCAGCAGCCGCGGGACAGGGGGCTTCGGCACTGAAGCTTTCTTT. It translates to CASSRGTGGFGTEAFF.